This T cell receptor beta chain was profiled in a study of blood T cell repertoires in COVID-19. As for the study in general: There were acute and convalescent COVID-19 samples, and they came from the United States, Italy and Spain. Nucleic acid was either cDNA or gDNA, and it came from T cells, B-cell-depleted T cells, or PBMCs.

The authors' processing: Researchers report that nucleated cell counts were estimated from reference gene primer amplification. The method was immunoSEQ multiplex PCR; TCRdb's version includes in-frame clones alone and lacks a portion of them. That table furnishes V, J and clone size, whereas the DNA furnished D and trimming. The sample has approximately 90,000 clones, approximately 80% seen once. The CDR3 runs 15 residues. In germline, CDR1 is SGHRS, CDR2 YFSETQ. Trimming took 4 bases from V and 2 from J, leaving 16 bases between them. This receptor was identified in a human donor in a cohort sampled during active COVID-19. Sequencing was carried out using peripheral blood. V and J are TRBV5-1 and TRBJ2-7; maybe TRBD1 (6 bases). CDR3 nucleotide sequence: TGCGCCAGCAGCCCGGACAGTTCGAGGCCCTACGAGCAGTACTTC. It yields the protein CASSPDSSRPYEQYF.